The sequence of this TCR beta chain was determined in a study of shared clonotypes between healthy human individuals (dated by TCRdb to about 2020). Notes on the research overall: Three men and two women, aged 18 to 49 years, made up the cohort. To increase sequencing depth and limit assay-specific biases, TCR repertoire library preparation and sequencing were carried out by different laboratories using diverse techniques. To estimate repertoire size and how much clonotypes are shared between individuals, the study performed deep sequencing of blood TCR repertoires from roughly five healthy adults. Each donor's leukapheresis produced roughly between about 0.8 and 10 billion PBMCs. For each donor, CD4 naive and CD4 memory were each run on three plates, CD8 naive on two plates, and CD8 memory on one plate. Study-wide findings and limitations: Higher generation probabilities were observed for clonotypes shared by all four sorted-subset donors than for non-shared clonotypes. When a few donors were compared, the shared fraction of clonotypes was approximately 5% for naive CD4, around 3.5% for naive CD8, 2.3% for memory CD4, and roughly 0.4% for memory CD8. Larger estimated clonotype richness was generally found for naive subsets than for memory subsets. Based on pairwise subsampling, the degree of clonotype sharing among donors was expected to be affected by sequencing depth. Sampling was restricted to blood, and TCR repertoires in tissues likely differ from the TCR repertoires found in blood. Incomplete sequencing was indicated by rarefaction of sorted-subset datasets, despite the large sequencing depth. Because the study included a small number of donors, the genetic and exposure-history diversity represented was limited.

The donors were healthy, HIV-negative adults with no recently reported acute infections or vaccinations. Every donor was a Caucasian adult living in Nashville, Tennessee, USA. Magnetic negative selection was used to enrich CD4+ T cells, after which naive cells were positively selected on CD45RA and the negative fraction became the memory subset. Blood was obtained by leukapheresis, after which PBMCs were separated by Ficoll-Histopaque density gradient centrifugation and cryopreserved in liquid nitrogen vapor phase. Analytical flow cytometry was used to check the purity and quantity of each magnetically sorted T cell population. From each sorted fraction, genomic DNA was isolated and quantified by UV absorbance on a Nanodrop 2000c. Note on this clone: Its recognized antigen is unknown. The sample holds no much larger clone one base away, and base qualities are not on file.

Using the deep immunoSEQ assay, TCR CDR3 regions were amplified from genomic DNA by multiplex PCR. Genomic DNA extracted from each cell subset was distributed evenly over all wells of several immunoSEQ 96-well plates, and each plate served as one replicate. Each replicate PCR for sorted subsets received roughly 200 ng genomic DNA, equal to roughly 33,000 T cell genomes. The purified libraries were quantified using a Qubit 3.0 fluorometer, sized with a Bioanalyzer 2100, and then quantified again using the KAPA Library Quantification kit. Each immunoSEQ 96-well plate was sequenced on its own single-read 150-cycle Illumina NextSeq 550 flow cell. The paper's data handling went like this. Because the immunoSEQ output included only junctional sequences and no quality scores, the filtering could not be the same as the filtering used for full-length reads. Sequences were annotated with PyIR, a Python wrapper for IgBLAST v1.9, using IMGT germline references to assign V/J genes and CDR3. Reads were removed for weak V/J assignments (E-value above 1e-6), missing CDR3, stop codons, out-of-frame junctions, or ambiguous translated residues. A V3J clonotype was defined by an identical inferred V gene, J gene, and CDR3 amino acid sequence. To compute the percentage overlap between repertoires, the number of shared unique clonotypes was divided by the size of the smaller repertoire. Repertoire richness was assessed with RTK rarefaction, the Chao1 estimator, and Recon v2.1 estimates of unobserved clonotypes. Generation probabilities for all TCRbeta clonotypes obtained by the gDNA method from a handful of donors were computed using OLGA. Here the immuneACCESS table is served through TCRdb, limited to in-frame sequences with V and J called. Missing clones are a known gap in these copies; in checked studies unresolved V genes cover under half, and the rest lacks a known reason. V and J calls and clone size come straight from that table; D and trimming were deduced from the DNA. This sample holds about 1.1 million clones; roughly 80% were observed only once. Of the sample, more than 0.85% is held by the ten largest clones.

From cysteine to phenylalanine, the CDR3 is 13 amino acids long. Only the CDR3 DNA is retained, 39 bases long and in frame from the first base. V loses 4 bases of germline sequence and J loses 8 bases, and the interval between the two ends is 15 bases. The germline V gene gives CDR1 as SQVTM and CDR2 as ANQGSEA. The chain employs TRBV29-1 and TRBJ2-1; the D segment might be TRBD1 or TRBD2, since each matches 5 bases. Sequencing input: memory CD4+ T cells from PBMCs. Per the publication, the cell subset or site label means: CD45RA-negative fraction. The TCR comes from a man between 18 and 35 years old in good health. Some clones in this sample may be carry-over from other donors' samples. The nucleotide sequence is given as TGCAGCGTTGGGTGGGACCGGGGCCATGAGCAGTTCTTC. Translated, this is CSVGWDRGHEQFF.